A single sample is the source of the 5 T cell receptor beta chains below, sequenced in a study of beta chain features in type 1 diabetes (dated by TCRdb to the late 2010s). Antigens for these TCRs are unknown. The library was prepared using the immunoSEQ multiplex PCR assay. All of the isolated RNA was reverse transcribed with the High Capacity cDNA Reverse Transcription Kit, so expressed TCRB transcripts were sequenced. Not all clones reach the TCRdb copy of this immuneACCESS table, which keeps in-frame sequences only. Checked studies attribute under half of the gap to unresolved V genes and leave the rest unexplained. Counted in this sample were 160,000 or so clones; 6.5% to 10% of them appeared once. The ten largest clones take up more than 0.45% of the sample. What the study reported, not specific to this receptor: A moderate but significant shortening of TCRB CDR3 length was observed in type 1 diabetes patients in all four CD4+ subsets.

The sequenced sample consisted of central memory CD4+ T cells from blood. The receptor source for this set is a woman aged 18-29 years with type 1 diabetes.

V usage is TRBV15 and J usage is TRBJ2-5, with 15 bases identical to TRBD2. V lost 8 bases and J lost 4; bases outside the gene matches: 17. Germline CDR1 LNHNV, CDR2 YYDKDF (reference sequence). This CDR3 contains 19 residues. CDR3 loop: CATSRGDTGLAGGRETQYF. DNA of the CDR3: TGTGCCACCTCGAGGGGGGACACAGGACTAGCGGGAGGGAGAGAGACCCAGTACTTC.

The rearrangement uses TRBV7-9 and TRBJ2-3; D perhaps matches TRBD2 (5 bases). Per the germline V gene, CDR1 is SEHNR and CDR2 is FQNEAQ (reference sequence). The CDR3 runs to 16 residues. Trimming stripped 1 base from V and 1 base from J, with 12 bases between. The CDR3 nucleotides are TGTGCCAGCAGCTTAGATGGGGTCGGGGGCACAGATACGCAGTATTTT. This codes for CASSLDGVGGTDTQYF.

In its sample, this clone was seen a few times. This chain connects TRBV10-3 to TRBJ2-1; 11 bases are a match to TRBD2. V gave up 6 bases and J gave up 6 bases; unmatched junction bases: 4. Looked up from germline, CDR1 is ENHRY and CDR2 is SYGVKD. The CDR3 contains 14 residues. CDR3 nucleotide sequence: TGTGCCATCAGCCCTAGCGGGGGGTTCAATGAGCAGTTCTTC. Translating gives CAISPSGGFNEQFF.

This chain uses TRBV2 with TRBJ2-6, with TRBD1 identical over 8 bases. The CDR3 is 17 amino acids. Germline CDR1 SNHLY, CDR2 FYNNEI. V lost 7 bases, J lost 0 bases, and 8 bases stayed unmatched. The CDR3 loop is CASMKDRVNSGANVLTF. CDR3 nucleotide sequence: TGTGCCAGCATGAAGGACAGGGTTAACTCTGGGGCCAACGTCCTGACTTTC.

This chain links TRBV7-2 with TRBJ1-5; 7 positions agree with TRBD1. Trimming removed 8 bases from V and 4 bases from J; junction bases left unmatched: 5. Germline-derived CDR1 and CDR2 are SGHTA and FQGNSA. The CDR3 runs 13 residues. CDR3 sequence reads: CASGTRGNQPQHF. DNA of the CDR3: TGTGCCAGCGGAACCAGGGGGAATCAGCCCCAGCATTTT.